The text below deals with one T cell receptor beta chain. Its antigen is currently unknown. The data originate from a study of cytomegalovirus exposure and HLA in healthy donors. For the study at large: Earlier work reported 100 million or so unique TCR beta sequences from 150 million to 200 million T cells. There were 350 to 400 genotyped donors. Of these, 75% to 90% fell in the genetic ancestry cluster associated with self-reported Caucasian donors. Study results and limitations: With later analysis, a missense DCLRE1C variant became linked to TCR beta V- and J-gene trimming.

A multiplex PCR was run with 60 Vbeta primers and 13 Jbeta primers. The repertoire was sequenced with immunoSEQ multiplex PCR; TCRdb's copy has only in-frame clones and lacks some. The sample consists of 200,000 or so clones, roughly four fifths of them appearing once. From germline, CDR1 is SGHVS and CDR2 FNYEAQ. This CDR3 contains 14 residues. Trimming removed 2 bases at V and 5 bases at J, with 10 bases between. Sequenced sample: PBMCs. This receptor was taken from a woman in her late teens or twenties in good health and CMV-seropositive. This chain connects TRBV7-6 to TRBJ2-1, with D possibly TRBD1 on 5 matching bases. As DNA, the CDR3 is TGTGCCAGCAGCTTATTAGTAGGGGACAATGAGCAGTTCTTC. Protein product: CASSLLVGDNEQFF.